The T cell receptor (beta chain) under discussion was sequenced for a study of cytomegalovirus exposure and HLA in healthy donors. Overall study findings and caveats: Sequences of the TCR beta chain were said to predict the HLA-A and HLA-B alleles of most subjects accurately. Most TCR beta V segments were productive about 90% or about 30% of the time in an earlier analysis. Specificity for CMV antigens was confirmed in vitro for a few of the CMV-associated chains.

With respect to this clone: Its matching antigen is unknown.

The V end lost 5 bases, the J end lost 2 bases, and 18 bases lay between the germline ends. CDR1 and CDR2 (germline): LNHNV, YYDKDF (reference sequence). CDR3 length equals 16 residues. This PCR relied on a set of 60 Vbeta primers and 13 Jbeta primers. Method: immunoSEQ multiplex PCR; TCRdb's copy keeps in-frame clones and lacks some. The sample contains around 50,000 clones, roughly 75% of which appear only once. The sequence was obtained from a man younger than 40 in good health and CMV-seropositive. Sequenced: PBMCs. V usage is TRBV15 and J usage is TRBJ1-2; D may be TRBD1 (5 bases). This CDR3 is CATSFPTETVNYGYTF. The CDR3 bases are TGTGCCACCAGCTTTCCTACCGAGACAGTCAACTATGGCTACACCTTC.